The clone carrying this T cell receptor (beta chain) appeared a few times. Its antigen is not identified. Unmatched junction bases numbered 13, after V lost 1 base and J lost 0 bases. CDR3 length: 19 residues. Per the germline V gene, CDR1 is SGHNT and CDR2 is YYREEE (reference sequence). These data come from a study of response to subunit inactivated influenza vaccine. Study-level findings and limits: Authors suggested each seasonal influenza vaccination recruits few new T cells.

A single record per CDR3 protein comes from TCRdb applying MiXCR to the RT-PCR reads. Here the sample spans more than 400,000 distinct CDR3 sequences, roughly 11% being singletons. The gene calls are TRBV5-4 and TRBJ2-7; TRBD2 aligns across 10 bases. Here the sequenced sample was PBMCs from blood, taken around seven weeks after vaccination. The TCR originated in a man in his fifties or sixties who received an inactivated influenza vaccine. Written as DNA, the CDR3 is TGTGCCAGCAGCTTGAGGGCTCTAGCGGGAGTCGGGGCCTCCTACGAGCAGTACTTC. Amino acid sequence: CASSLRALAGVGASYEQYF.